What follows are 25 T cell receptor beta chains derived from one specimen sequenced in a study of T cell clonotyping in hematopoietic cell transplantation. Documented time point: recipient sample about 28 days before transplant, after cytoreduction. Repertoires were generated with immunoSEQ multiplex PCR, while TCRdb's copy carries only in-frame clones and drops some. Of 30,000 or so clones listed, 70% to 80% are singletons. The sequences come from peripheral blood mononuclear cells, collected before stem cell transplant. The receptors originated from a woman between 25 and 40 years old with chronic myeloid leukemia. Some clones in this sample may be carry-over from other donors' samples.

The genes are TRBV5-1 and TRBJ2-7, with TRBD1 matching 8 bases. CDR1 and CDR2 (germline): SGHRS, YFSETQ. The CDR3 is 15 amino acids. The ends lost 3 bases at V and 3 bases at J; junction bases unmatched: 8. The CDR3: CASSYGTGGDYEQYV. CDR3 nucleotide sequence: TGCGCCAGCAGCTACGGAACAGGGGGTGACTACGAGCAGTACGTC.

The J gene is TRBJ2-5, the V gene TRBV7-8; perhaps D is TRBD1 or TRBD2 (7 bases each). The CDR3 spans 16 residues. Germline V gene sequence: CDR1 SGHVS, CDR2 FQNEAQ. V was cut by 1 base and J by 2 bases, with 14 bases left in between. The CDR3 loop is CASSLGEGALQETQYF. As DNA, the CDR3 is TGTGCCAGCAGCTTAGGGGAGGGGGCCCTACAAGAGACCCAGTACTTC.

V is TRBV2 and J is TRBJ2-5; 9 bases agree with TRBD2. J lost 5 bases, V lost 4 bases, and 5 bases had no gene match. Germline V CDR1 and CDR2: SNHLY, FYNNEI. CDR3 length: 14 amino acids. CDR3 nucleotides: TGTGCCAGCAGTGTGCGGGGGGGCTGGGAGACCCAGTACTTC. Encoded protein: CASSVRGGWETQYF.

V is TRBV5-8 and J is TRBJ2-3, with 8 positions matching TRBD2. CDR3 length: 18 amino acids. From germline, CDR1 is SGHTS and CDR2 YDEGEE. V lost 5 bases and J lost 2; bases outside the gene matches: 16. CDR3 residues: CASRFGARGGPDTDTQYF. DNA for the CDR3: TGTGCCAGCAGGTTTGGGGCTCGGGGGGGCCCTGACACAGATACGCAGTATTTT.

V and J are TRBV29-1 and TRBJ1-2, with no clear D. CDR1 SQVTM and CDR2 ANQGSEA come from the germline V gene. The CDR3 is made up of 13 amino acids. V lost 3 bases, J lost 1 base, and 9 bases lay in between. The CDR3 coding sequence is TGCAGCGTTGACTACGGCTATAACTATGGCTACACCTTC. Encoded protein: CSVDYGYNYGYTF.

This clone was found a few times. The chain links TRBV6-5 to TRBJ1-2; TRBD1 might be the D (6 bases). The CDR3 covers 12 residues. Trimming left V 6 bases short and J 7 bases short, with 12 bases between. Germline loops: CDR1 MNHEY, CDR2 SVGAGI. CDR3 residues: CASRRPRGGYTF. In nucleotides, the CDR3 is TGTGCCAGCAGGCGTCCCAGGGGTGGCTACACCTTC.

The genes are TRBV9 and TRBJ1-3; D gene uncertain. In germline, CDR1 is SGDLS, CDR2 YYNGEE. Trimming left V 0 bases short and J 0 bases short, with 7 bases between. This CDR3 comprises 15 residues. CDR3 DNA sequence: TGTGCCAGCAGCGTAGCGGGGAGCTCTGGAAACACCATATATTTT. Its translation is CASSVAGSSGNTIYF.

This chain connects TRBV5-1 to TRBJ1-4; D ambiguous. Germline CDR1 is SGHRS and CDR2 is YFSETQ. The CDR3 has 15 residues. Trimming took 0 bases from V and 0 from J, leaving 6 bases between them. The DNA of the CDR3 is TGCGCCAGCAGCTTGGTTGGCGCAACTAATGAAAAACTGTTTTTT. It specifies CASSLVGATNEKLFF.

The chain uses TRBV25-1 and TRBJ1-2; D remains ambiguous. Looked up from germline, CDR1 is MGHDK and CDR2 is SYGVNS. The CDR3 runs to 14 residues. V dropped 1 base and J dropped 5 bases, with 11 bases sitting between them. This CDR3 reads CASSELGSGYGYTF. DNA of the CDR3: TGTGCCAGCAGTGAATTAGGCAGTGGTTATGGCTACACCTTC.

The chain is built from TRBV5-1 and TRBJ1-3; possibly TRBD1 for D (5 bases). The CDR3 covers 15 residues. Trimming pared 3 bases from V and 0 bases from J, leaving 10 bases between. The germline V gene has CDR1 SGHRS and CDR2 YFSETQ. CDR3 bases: TGCGCCAGCAGCTCTGACAGCACCTCTGGAAACACCATATATTTT. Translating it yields CASSSDSTSGNTIYF.

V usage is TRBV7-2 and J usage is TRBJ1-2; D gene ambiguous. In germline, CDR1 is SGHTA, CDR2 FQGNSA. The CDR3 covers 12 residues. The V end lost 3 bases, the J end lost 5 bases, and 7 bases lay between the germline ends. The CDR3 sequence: CASSFDGYGYTF. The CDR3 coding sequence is TGTGCCAGCAGCTTTGATGGATATGGCTACACCTTC.

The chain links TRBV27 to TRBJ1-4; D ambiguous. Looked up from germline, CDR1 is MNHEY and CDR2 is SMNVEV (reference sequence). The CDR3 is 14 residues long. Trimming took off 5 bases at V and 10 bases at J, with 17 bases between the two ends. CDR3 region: CASSPEGPAGKLFF. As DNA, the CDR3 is TGTGCCAGCAGTCCCGAAGGACCGGCGGGAAAACTGTTTTTT.

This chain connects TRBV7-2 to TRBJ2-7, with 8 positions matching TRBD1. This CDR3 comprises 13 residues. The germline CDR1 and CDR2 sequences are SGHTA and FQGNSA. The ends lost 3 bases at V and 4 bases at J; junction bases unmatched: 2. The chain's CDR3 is CASSFRQGYEQYF. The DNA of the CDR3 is TGTGCCAGCAGCTTTCGACAGGGGTACGAGCAGTACTTC.

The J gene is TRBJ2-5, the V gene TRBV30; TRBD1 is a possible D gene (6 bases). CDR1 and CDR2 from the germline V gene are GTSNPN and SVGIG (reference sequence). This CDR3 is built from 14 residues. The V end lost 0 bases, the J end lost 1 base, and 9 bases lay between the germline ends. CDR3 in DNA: TGTGCCTGGAGTGTACAGGGCAGCCAAGAGACCCAGTACTTC. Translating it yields CAWSVQGSQETQYF.

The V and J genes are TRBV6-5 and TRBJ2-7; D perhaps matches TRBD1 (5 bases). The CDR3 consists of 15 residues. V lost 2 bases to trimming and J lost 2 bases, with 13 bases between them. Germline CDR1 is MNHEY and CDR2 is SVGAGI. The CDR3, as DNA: TGTGCCAGCAGTTACCCAGGGAAGGGGCCCTACGAGCAGTACTTC. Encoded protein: CASSYPGKGPYEQYF.

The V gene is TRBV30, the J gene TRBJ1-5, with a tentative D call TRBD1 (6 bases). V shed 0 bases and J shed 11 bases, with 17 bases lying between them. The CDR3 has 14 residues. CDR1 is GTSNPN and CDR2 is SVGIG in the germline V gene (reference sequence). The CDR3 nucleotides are TGTGCCTGGAGTGTACGAAGGGGGAGCGGGTCCCAGCATTTT. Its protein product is CAWSVRRGSGSQHF.

CDR3 protein: CASSFMTENTGELFF. CDR3 DNA sequence: TGTGCCAGCAGCTTTATGACAGAGAACACCGGGGAGCTGTTTTTT. The V gene is TRBV11-3, the J gene TRBJ2-2; tentative D call: TRBD1 (5 bases). The CDR3 has 15 amino acids. CDR1 SGHNT and CDR2 YENEEA come from the germline V gene. Between the trimmed V and J ends, which lost 3 bases and 1 base, there was a span of 9 bases. The variable domain in full, with the rest retrieved from reference TRBV11-3 and TRBJ2-2, is EAGVVQSPRYKIIEKKQPVAFWCNPISGHNTLYWYLQNLGQGPELLIRYENEEAVDDSQLPKDRFSAERLKGVDSTLKIQPAELGDSAVYLCASSFMTENTGELFFGEGSRLTVL.

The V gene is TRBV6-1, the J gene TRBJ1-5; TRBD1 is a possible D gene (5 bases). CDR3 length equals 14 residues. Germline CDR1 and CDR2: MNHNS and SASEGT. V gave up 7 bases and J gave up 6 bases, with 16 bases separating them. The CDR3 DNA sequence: TGTGCCAGCATTTTTGGAAGGGGAAGTCAGCCCCAGCATTTT. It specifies CASIFGRGSQPQHF.

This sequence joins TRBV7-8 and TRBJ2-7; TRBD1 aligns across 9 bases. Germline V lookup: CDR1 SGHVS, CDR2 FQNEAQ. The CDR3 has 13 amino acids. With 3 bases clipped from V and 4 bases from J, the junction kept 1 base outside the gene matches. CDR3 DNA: TGTGCCAGCAGCTTTGGGACAGGGTACGAGCAGTACTTC. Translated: CASSFGTGYEQYF.

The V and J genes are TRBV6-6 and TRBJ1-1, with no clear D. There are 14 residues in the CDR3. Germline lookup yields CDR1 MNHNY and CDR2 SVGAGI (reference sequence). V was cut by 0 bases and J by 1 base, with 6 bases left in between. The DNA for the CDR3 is TGTGCCAGCAGTTACTCGGGCAAGAACACTGAAGCTTTCTTT. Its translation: CASSYSGKNTEAFF.

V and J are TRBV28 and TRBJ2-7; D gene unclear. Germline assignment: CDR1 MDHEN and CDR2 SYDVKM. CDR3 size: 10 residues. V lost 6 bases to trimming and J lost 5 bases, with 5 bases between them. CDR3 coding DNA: TGTGCCAGCAGAACCCACGAGCAGTACTTC. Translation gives CASRTHEQYF.

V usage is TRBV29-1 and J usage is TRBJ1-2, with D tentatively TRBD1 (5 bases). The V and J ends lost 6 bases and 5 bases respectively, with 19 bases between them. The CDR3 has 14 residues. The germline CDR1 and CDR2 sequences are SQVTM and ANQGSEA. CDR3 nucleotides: TGCAGCGTCGCCGGGACGGACCAGGTATATGGCTACACCTTC. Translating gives CSVAGTDQVYGYTF.

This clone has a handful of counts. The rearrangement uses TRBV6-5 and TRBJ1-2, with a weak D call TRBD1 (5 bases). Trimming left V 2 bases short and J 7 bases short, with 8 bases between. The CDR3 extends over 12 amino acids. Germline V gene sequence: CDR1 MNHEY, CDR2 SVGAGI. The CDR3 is CASSYGGFGYTF. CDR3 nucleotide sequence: TGTGCCAGCAGTTACGGGGGGTTTGGCTACACCTTC.

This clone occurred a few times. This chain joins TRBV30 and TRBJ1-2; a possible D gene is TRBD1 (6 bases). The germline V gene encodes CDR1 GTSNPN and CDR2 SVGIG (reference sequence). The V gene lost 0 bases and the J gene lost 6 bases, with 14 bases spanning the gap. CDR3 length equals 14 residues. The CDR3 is CAWSVRAGDHGYTF. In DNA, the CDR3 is TGTGCCTGGAGTGTACGGGCAGGGGACCATGGCTACACCTTC.

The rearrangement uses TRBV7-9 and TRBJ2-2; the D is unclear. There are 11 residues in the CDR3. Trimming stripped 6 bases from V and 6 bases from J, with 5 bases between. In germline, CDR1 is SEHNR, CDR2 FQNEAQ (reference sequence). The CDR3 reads CASSPSGELFF. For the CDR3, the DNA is TGTGCCAGCAGTCCCTCCGGGGAGCTGTTTTTT.